A single sample is the source of the 15 T cell receptor beta chains below, sequenced in a study of naive and memory T cell subsets. A UMI-containing oligonucleotide was joined by 3' ligation to the TCR cDNA template. Amplification of ligated cDNA took four PCR rounds with SP2 and nested alpha and beta constant primers. TCRdb processed the UMI-ligation and nested PCR reads anew with MiXCR; each CDR3 protein has one entry. The data hold more than 20,000 distinct CDR3 sequences, with under 6.5% observed a single time. Sequencing was performed on blood. The receptors originated from an adult in good health.

The table lists this clonotype with many counts. The CDR3 DNA reads TGTGCCAGCTCACCACAGGGGGCGTATCTTAATGAAAAACTGTTTTTT. Amino acids: CASSPQGAYLNEKLFF. V gene TRBV18 combines with J gene TRBJ1-4, with TRBD1 matching over 7 bases. J gave up 4 bases and V 1 base, and 6 bases lay outside the gene matches. CDR3 length: 16 residues. The germline CDR1 and CDR2 sequences are KGHSH and LQKENI.

This clonotype was recorded a few times. This chain joins TRBV28 and TRBJ2-3; the match to TRBD2 covers 8 bases. Germline loops: CDR1 MDHEN, CDR2 SYDVKM. The CDR3 loop spans 15 amino acids. The J segment lost 1 base and the V segment lost 3 bases, leaving 3 bases of the junction unmatched. CDR3 DNA: TGTGCCAGCAGTTTCGGGGGGGAGGGCACAGATACGCAGTATTTT. It codes for CASSFGGEGTDTQYF.

This clonotype was found a few times. A clone one base away is much larger, so this may be a read error. This chain connects TRBV20-1 to TRBJ1-2, with D hard to call. Germline V gene data show CDR1 as DFQATT and CDR2 as SNEGSKA (reference sequence). CDR3 length: 16 residues. This CDR3 is CSARLQPARVGYGDTF. In DNA form, the CDR3 reads TGCAGTGCTAGGCTGCAGCCAGCCCGAGTGGGATATGGCGACACCTTC.

This clonotype was counted only a few times. The chain recombines TRBV7-9 with TRBJ2-1; TRBD2 agrees at 8 bases. Germline lookup yields CDR1 SEHNR and CDR2 FQNEAQ (reference sequence). The CDR3 has 15 residues. Trimming removed 4 bases from V and 5 bases from J; junction bases left unmatched: 7. The CDR3 sequence: CASSSLAGSDNEQFF. The CDR3 nucleotides are TGTGCCAGCAGCTCGCTAGCGGGTAGTGACAATGAGCAGTTCTTC.

This clonotype came up many times. This chain links TRBV4-3 with TRBJ1-1; TRBD1 agrees at 7 bases. There are 15 residues in the CDR3. Per the germline V gene, CDR1 is LGHNA and CDR2 is YSLEER. V lost 3 bases and J lost 3; bases outside the gene matches: 7. CDR3 sequence reads: CASSQTQGLDTEAFF. The DNA of the CDR3 is TGCGCCAGCAGCCAGACACAGGGGTTGGACACTGAAGCTTTCTTT.

The sample holds many counts of this clonotype. Here the CDR3 reads CASLGRTGNQPQHF. As DNA, the CDR3 is TGTGCCAGCCTCGGGCGGACGGGCAATCAGCCCCAGCATTTT. The V and J genes are TRBV28 and TRBJ1-5; no clear D. The V end lost 8 bases, the J end lost 2 bases, and 13 bases lay between the germline ends. This CDR3 has 14 residues. Germline values: CDR1 MDHEN, CDR2 SYDVKM. Filled out from reference TRBV28 and TRBJ1-5, the complete variable domain reads DVKVTQSSRYLVKRTGEKVFLECVQDMDHENMFWYRQDPGLGLRLIYFSYDVKMKEKGDIPEGYSVSREKKERFSLILESASTNQTSMYLCASLGRTGNQPQHFGDGTRLSIL.

The gene calls are TRBV5-1 and TRBJ1-1; no reliable D call. Germline values: CDR1 SGHRS, CDR2 YFSETQ. CDR3 length equals 15 residues. V dropped 2 bases and J dropped 0 bases, with 11 bases sitting between them. The DNA of the CDR3 is TGCGCCAGCAGCTTATTAACAAGCATGAACACTGAAGCTTTCTTT. Its translation: CASSLLTSMNTEAFF.

This clonotype was seen repeatedly, ten times or more. J is TRBJ1-1 and V is TRBV11-2; D perhaps matches TRBD1 (5 bases). The CDR3 spans 17 residues. Germline V gives CDR1 SGHAT, CDR2 FQNNGV. V lost 6 bases and J 5 bases, leaving 25 bases between the germline ends. In DNA form, the CDR3 reads TGTGCCAGCAGTCTAGCGAGGGGTATTGGGGGGGTGACTGAAGCTTTCTTT. Translation gives CASSLARGIGGVTEAFF.

This clonotype has ten or more counts. The chain's CDR3 is CASSQGGGNYNEQFF. The DNA of the CDR3 is TGCGCCAGCAGCCAAGGGGGAGGGAACTACAATGAGCAGTTCTTC. V is TRBV4-3 and J is TRBJ2-1; 7 bases are a match to TRBD2. With 1 base clipped from V and 3 bases from J, the junction kept 3 bases outside the gene matches. The CDR3 contains 15 residues. The germline V gene has CDR1 LGHNA and CDR2 YSLEER.

This clonotype was picked up many times. J is TRBJ2-5 and V is TRBV7-8; D not resolved. Germline loops: CDR1 SGHVS, CDR2 FQNEAQ. This CDR3 is 13 amino acids long. Trimming removed 5 bases from V and 4 bases from J, with 11 bases in between. CDR3 DNA sequence: TGTGCCAGCAGCAGGGCGTTTAGAGAGACCCAGTACTTC. It yields the protein CASSRAFRETQYF.

The CDR3 here is CASSSKQRTDTQYF. The CDR3 DNA sequence: TGCGCCAGCAGCTCGAAGCAAAGGACAGATACGCAGTATTTT. The gene calls are TRBV5-1 and TRBJ2-3; D uncertain. Germline CDR1 is SGHRS and CDR2 is YFSETQ. The CDR3 sequence is 14 residues long. Trimming left V 3 bases short and J 3 bases short, with 11 bases between.

V is TRBV5-5 and J is TRBJ2-1, with D possibly TRBD2 on 5 matching bases. CDR3 length: 17 amino acids. Per the germline V gene, CDR1 is SGHKS and CDR2 is YYEKEE (reference sequence). The ends were cut back, 0 bases at V and 3 bases at J, with 16 bases in the middle. The CDR3 protein is CASSLARTPVSYNEQFF. DNA of the CDR3: TGTGCCAGCAGCTTGGCCCGGACTCCCGTTAGCTACAATGAGCAGTTCTTC. Drawing the rest from reference TRBV5-5 and TRBJ2-1, the complete variable domain is DAGVTQSPTHLIKTRGQQVTLRCSPISGHKSVSWYQQVLGQGPQFIFQYYEKEERGRGNFPDRFSARQFPNYSSELNVNALLLGDSALYLCASSLARTPVSYNEQFFGPGTRLTVL.

The chain links TRBV7-9 to TRBJ2-7; weak D call: TRBD2 (5 bases). Trimming pared 3 bases from V and 3 bases from J, leaving 15 bases between. CDR1 is SEHNR, CDR2 FQNEAQ, per germline (reference sequence). This CDR3 is built from 15 residues. Written as DNA, the CDR3 is TGTGCCAGCAGCTTCCCGGGTAGCGAAGACTACGAGCAGTACTTC. Its protein product is CASSFPGSEDYEQYF.

This clonotype has a count of ten or more. The chain combines TRBV4-2 with TRBJ2-1; 9 positions match TRBD2. The J segment lost 10 bases and the V segment lost 0 bases, leaving 16 bases of the junction unmatched. This CDR3 has 18 residues. Germline CDR1 LGHNA, CDR2 YNFKEQ. This CDR3 reads CASSQDPLIVAGAWEQFF. CDR3 coding DNA: TGTGCCAGCAGCCAAGATCCTTTAATTGTAGCGGGAGCTTGGGAGCAGTTCTTC.

This clonotype is termed medium-sized. The chain joins TRBV25-1 to TRBJ1-1; the D gene is possibly TRBD1 (5 bases). This CDR3 is 13 amino acids long. The germline gives CDR1 MGHDK, CDR2 SYGVNS. V was shortened by 7 bases and J by 1 base, with 10 bases between the two germline ends. DNA for the CDR3: TGTGCCAGCACTAACACAGGGAACACTGAAGCTTTCTTT. This codes for CASTNTGNTEAFF.